The sequence of this T cell receptor beta chain was determined in a study of T cell responses to AZD1222 COVID-19 vaccine. Notes on this clone: Its antigen is unknown.

This CDR3 is built from 15 residues. Germline lookup yields CDR1 KGHSH and CDR2 LQKENI. The V segment lost 3 bases and the J segment 3 bases; nucleotides outside the gene matches: 6. Points from the study as a whole: Among spike-specific TCRs, nearly half reportedly target unmutated variant regions. No repertoire was sampled before or during the peak T cell response, only after it.

Clones were sequenced by immunoSEQ multiplex PCR, and TCRdb holds only the in-frame ones, with some missing. In the table there are 160,000 or so clones, 90% of which are singletons. The sequences come from peripheral blood, collected 28 days after the second dose of the MenACWY control vaccine. The receptor's source is an adult who received the MenACWY meningococcal vaccine as a control. This rearrangement joins TRBV18 to TRBJ2-3, with TRBD1 matching over 7 bases. Written as DNA, the CDR3 is TGTGCCAGCTCACCGACCCGACAGGGAACAGATACGCAGTATTTT. As protein: CASSPTRQGTDTQYF.